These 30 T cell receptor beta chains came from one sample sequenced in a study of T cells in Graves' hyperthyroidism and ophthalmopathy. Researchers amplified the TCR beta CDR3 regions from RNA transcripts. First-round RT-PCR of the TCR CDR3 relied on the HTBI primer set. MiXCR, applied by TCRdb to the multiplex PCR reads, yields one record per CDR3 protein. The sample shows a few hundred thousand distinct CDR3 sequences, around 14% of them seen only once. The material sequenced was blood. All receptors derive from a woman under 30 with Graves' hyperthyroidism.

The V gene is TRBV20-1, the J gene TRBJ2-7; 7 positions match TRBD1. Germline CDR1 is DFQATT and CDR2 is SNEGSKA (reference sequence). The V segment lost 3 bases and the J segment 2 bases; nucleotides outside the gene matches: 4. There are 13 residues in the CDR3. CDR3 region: CSARSQGAYEQYF. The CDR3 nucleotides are TGCAGTGCTAGGAGCCAGGGGGCCTACGAGCAGTACTTC.

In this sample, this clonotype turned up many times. CDR3 loop: CASSSGPGGILKAFF. CDR3 bases: TGTGCCAGCAGTTCCGGGCCGGGGGGCATTTTAAAAGCTTTCTTT. This sequence joins TRBV27 and TRBJ1-1, with D maybe TRBD1 (6 bases). V dropped 4 bases and J dropped 9 bases, with 21 bases sitting between them. The CDR3 is 15 residues long. Per the germline V gene, CDR1 is MNHEY and CDR2 is SMNVEV (reference sequence).

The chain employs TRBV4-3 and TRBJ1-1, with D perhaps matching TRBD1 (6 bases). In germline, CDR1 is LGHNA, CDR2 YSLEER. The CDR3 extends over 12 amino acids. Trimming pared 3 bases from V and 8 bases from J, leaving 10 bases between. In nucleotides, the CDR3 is TGCGCCAGCAGCCAGCAAACAGGGGAAGCTTTCTTT. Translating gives CASSQQTGEAFF.

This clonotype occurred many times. The CDR3 region has the DNA TGCAGTGCTGGCGGACAGGGGAGAACCGGGGAGCTGTTTTTT. Its protein product is CSAGGQGRTGELFF. The V call is TRBV20-1, the J call TRBJ2-2; 9 nucleotides match TRBD1. The CDR3 spans 14 residues. With 5 bases clipped from V and 5 bases from J, the junction kept 6 bases outside the gene matches. The germline CDR1 and CDR2 sequences are DFQATT and SNEGSKA (reference sequence).

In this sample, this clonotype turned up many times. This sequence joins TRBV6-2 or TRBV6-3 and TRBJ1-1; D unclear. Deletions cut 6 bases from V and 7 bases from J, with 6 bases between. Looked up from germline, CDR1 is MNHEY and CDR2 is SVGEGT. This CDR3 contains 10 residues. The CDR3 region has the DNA TGTGCCAGCAGAGACGATGAAGCTTTCTTT. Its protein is CASRDDEAFF.

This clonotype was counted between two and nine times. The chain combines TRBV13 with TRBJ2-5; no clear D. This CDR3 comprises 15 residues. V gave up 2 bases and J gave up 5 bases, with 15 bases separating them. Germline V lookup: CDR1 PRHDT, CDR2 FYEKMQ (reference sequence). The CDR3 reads CASSLRLRLPETQYF. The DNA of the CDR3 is TGTGCCAGCAGCTTAAGGTTGAGGCTTCCGGAGACCCAGTACTTC.

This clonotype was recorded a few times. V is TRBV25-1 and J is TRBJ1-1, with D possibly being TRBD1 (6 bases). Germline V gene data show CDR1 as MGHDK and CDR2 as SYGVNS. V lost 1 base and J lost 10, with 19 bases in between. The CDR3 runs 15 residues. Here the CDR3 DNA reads TGTGCCAGCAGTGAATTAGGGGAACAGGGCCCCAGAGCTTTCTTT. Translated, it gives CASSELGEQGPRAFF.

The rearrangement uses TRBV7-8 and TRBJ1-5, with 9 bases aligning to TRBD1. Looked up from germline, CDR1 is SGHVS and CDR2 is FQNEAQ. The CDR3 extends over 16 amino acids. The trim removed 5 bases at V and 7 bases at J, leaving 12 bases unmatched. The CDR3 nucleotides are TGTGCCAGCAGCATCCGTGACCGGGACAGGGTCCAGCCCCAGCATTTT. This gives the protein CASSIRDRDRVQPQHF.

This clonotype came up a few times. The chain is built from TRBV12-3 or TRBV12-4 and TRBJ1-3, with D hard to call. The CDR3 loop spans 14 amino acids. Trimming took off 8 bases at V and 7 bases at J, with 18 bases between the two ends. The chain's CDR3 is CASSFIPQPNTIYF. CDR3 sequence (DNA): TGTGCCAGCTCCTTTATCCCCCAGCCCAACACCATATATTTT.

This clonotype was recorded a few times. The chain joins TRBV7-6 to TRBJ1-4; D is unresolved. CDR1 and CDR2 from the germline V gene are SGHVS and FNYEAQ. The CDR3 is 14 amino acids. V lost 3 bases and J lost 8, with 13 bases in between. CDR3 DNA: TGTGCCAGCAGCTTGCCGATTTCCCCGGAAAAACTGTTTTTT. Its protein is CASSLPISPEKLFF.

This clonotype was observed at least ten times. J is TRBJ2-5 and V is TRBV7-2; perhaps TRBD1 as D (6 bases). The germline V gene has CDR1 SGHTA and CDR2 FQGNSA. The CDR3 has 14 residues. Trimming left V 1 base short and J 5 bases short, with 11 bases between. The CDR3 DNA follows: TGTGCCAGCAGCTTAGACCAGGGGTGGGAGACCCAGTACTTC. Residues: CASSLDQGWETQYF.

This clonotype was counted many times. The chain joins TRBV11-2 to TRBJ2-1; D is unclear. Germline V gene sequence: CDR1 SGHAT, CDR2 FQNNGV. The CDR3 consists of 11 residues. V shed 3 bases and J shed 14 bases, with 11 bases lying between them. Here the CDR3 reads CASSLPGQEFF. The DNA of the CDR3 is TGTGCCAGCAGCTTGCCGGGCCAGGAGTTCTTC. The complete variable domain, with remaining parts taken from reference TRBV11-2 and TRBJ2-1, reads EAGVAQSPRYKIIEKRQSVAFWCNPISGHATLYWYQQILGQGPKLLIQFQNNGVVDDSQLPKDRFSAERLKGVDSTLKIQPAKLEDSAVYLCASSLPGQEFFGPGTRLTVL.

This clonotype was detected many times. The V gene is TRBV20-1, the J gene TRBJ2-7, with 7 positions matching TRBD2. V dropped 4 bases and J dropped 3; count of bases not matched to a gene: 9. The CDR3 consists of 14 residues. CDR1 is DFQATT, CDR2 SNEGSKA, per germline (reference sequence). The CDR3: CSATGLVGRYEQYF. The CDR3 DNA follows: TGCAGTGCTACTGGACTAGTAGGTCGCTACGAGCAGTACTTC.

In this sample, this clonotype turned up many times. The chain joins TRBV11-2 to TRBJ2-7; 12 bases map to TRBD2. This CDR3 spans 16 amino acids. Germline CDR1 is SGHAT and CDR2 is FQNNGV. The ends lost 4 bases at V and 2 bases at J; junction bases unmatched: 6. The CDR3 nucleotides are TGTGCCAGCAGCTACGCTAGCGGGGGGGCAGCCTACGAGCAGTACTTC. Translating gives CASSYASGGAAYEQYF.

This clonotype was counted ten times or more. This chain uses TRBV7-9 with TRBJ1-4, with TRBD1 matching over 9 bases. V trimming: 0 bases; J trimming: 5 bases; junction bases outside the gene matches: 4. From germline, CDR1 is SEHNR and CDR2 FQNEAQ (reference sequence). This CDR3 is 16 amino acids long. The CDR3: CASSLAVDRGNEKLFF. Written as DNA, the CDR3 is TGTGCCAGCAGCTTAGCAGTTGACAGGGGGAATGAAAAACTGTTTTTT.

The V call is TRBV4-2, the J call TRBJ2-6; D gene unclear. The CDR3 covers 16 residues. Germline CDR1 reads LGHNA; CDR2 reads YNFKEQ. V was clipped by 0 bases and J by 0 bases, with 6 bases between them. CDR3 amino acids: CASSQDRSSGANVLTF. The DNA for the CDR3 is TGTGCCAGCAGCCAAGATCGGAGCTCTGGGGCCAACGTCCTGACTTTC.

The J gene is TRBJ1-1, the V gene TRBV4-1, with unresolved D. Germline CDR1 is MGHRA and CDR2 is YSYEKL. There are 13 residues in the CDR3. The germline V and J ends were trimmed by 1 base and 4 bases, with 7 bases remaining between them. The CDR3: CASSQVLFTEAFF. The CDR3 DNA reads TGCGCCAGCAGCCAAGTGCTTTTCACTGAAGCTTTCTTT.

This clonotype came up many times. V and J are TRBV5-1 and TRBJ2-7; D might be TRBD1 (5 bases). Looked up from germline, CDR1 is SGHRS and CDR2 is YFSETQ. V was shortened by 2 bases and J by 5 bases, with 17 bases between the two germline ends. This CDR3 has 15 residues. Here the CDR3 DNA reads TGCGCCAGCAGCTTTGCAGGTCAGGGCGTCAACGAGCAGTACTTC. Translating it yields CASSFAGQGVNEQYF.

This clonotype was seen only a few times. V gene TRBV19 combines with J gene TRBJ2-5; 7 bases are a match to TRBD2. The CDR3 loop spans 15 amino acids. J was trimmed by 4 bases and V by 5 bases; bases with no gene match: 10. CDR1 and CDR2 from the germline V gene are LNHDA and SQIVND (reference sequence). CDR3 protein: CASSFRDYRGETQYF. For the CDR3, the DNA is TGTGCCAGTAGTTTCCGGGACTACCGGGGAGAGACCCAGTACTTC.

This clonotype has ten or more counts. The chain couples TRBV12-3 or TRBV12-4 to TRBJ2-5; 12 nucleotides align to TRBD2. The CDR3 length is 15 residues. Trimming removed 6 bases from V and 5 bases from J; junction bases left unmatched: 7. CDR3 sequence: CASRLTSGGPETQYF. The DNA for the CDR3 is TGTGCCAGCAGGCTCACTAGCGGGGGGCCGGAGACCCAGTACTTC.

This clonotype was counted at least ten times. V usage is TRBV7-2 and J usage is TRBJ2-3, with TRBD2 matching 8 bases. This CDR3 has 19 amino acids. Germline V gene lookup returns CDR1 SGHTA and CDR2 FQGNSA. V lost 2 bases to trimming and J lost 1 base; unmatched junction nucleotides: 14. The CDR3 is CASSLYIVVRGDRTDTQYF. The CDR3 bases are TGTGCCAGCAGCTTATACATAGTTGTGCGGGGGGACCGCACAGATACGCAGTATTTT.

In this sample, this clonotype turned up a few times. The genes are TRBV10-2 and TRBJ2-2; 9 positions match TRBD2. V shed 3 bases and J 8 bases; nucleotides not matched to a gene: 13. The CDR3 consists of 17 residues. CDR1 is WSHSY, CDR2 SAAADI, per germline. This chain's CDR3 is CASSDRLADGGKGELFF. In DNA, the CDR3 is TGCGCCAGCAGTGACCGACTAGCGGATGGGGGAAAAGGGGAGCTGTTTTTT.

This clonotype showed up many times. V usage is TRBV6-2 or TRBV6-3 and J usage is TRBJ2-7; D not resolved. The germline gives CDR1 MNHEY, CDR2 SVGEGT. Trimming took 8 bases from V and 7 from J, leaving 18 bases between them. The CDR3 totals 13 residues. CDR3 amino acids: CASHNRLELEQYF. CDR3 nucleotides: TGTGCCAGCCATAATCGACTTGAATTGGAGCAGTACTTC.

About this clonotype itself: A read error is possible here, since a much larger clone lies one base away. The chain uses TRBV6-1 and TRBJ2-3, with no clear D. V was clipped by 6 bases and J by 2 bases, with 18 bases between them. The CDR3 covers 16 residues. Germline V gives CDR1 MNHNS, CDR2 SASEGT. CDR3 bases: TGTGCCAGCAGCCCAGCCTCAGACGCGGACACAGATACGCAGTATTTT. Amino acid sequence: CASSPASDADTDTQYF.

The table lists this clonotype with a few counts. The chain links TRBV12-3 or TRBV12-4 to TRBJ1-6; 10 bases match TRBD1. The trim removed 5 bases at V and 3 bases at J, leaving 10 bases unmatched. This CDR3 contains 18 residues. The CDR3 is CASSPKGGTGVYNSPLHF. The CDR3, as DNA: TGTGCCAGCAGTCCTAAAGGGGGGACAGGGGTCTATAATTCACCCCTCCACTTT.

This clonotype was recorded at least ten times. The CDR3 is CASSLAGAGTYEQYF. CDR3 bases: TGTGCCAGCAGCCTAGCGGGAGCAGGCACCTACGAGCAGTACTTC. V and J are TRBV12-3 or TRBV12-4 and TRBJ2-7; 10 bases fit TRBD2. V trimming: 6 bases; J trimming: 2 bases; junction bases outside the gene matches: 7. The CDR3 has 15 amino acids.

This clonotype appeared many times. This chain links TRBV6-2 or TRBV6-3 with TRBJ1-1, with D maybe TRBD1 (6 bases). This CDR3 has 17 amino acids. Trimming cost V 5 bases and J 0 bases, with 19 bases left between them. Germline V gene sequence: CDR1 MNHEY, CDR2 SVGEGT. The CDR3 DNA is TGTGCCAGCAGTGTAGGGACAAGACGGTTAATGAACACTGAAGCTTTCTTT. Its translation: CASSVGTRRLMNTEAFF.

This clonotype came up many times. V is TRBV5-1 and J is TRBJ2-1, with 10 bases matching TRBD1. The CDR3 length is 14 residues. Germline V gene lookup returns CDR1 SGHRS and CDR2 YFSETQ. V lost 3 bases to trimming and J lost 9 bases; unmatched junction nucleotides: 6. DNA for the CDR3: TGCGCCAGCAGCTCTAGGACAGGGGGGACTGAGCAGTTCTTC. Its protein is CASSSRTGGTEQFF.

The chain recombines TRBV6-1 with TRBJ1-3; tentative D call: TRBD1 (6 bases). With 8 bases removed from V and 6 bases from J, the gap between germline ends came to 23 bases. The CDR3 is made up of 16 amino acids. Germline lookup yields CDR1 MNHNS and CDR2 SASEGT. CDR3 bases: TGTGCCAGCCTTCCCGGGACACTCCGTGGGAAAAACACCATATATTTT. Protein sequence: CASLPGTLRGKNTIYF.

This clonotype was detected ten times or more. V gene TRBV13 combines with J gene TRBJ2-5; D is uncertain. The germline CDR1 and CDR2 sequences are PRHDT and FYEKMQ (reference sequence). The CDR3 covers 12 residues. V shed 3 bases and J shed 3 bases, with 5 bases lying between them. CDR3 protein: CASSFQKETQYF. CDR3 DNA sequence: TGTGCCAGCAGCTTTCAAAAAGAGACCCAGTACTTC.